Each of the 11 T cell receptor beta chains below was sequenced from the same sample in a study of T cell responses to AZD1222 COVID-19 vaccine. Libraries were prepared by immunoSEQ multiplex PCR; TCRdb keeps only in-frame clonotypes and omits some of them. The data show approximately 150,000 clones, about 92% seen once. The sample consisted of peripheral blood, taken on day 0 of AZD1222 vaccination. These receptors all stem from an adult in good health.

The gene calls are TRBV5-1 and TRBJ2-7; unclear D gene. Trimming took 0 bases from V and 1 from J, leaving 17 bases between them. CDR3 length: 17 amino acids. CDR1 and CDR2 (germline): SGHRS, YFSETQ. The CDR3 region has the DNA TGCGCCAGCAGCTTGGGCGCCGTTGGAGAGACATCCTACGAGCAGTACTTC. Translated, it gives CASSLGAVGETSYEQYF.

The chain uses TRBV28 and TRBJ1-1; TRBD1 matches 7 bases. This CDR3 region has 19 residues. CDR1 and CDR2 from the germline V gene are MDHEN and SYDVKM. Unmatched junction bases numbered 20, after V lost 7 bases and J lost 0 bases. In nucleotides, the CDR3 is TGTGCCAGCACCGGTTCGACAGGGTACATGGAGAACTTGAACACTGAAGCTTTCTTT. It specifies CASTGSTGYMENLNTEAFF.

This chain connects TRBV28 to TRBJ2-5, with D hard to call. CDR1 and CDR2 (germline): MDHEN, SYDVKM. The V end lost 8 bases, the J end lost 3 bases, and 16 bases lay between the germline ends. This CDR3 contains 14 residues. This CDR3 reads CASAIGVTEETQYF. The CDR3 DNA sequence: TGTGCCAGCGCTATCGGAGTGACTGAAGAGACCCAGTACTTC.

This clone occurred a few times. The chain uses TRBV5-6 and TRBJ1-1; D is unresolved. Per germline, CDR1 SGHDT and CDR2 YYEEEE. V was shortened by 3 bases and J by 0 bases, with 3 bases between the two germline ends. The CDR3 is made up of 12 amino acids. In DNA form, the CDR3 reads TGTGCCAGCAGCTCCATGAACACTGAAGCTTTCTTT. Encoded protein: CASSSMNTEAFF.

The chain links TRBV30 to TRBJ1-5; D possibly corresponds to TRBD1 (5 bases). Germline V gene data show CDR1 as GTSNPN and CDR2 as SVGIG (reference sequence). V lost 5 bases, J lost 2 bases, and 13 bases lay in between. This CDR3 region has 14 residues. The CDR3 protein is CAWGGDFRNQPQHF. The CDR3 DNA reads as TGTGCCTGGGGGGGGGACTTTCGCAATCAGCCCCAGCATTTT.

Here the CDR3 DNA reads TGTGCCATCAGTGAATTGGGGGAATCACCCCTCCACTTT. It specifies CAISELGESPLHF. This rearrangement joins TRBV10-3 to TRBJ1-6; tentatively, D is TRBD1 (5 bases). The germline CDR1 and CDR2 sequences are ENHRY and SYGVKD. This CDR3 has 13 amino acids. The V end lost 3 bases, the J end lost 10 bases, and 10 bases lay between the germline ends.

This chain links TRBV9 with TRBJ1-4; D remains unclear. Trimming cost V 0 bases and J 0 bases, with 9 bases left between them. Germline CDR1 reads SGDLS; CDR2 reads YYNGEE. This CDR3 is built from 16 residues. CDR3 coding DNA: TGTGCCAGCAGCGTAGTGCCTATTGCAACTAATGAAAAACTGTTTTTT. Translated: CASSVVPIATNEKLFF.

The chain recombines TRBV3-1 (or the pseudogene TRBV3-2) with TRBJ2-3; D might be TRBD2 (5 bases). Germline CDR1 and CDR2: LGHDT and YNNKEL (reference sequence). V lost 0 bases, J lost 0 bases, and 10 bases lay in between. This CDR3 spans 16 amino acids. CDR3 region: CASSQDSGSSTDTQYF. CDR3 nucleotide sequence: TGTGCCAGCAGCCAAGATTCGGGGTCTAGCACAGATACGCAGTATTTT.

CDR3 nucleotides: TGTGCCAGCAGCCGCGGACAGGGGAATCAGCCCCAGCATTTT. This encodes CASSRGQGNQPQHF. The chain uses TRBV28 and TRBJ1-5, with 9 bases that match TRBD1. CDR3 length: 14 residues. The germline V gene has CDR1 MDHEN and CDR2 SYDVKM. The trim removed 6 bases at V and 4 bases at J, leaving 4 bases unmatched.

This clone was detected a few times. The chain couples TRBV19 to TRBJ2-4, with 8 nucleotides matching TRBD1. Germline trimming cut 3 bases from V and 0 bases from J; bases unmatched to any gene: 7. CDR3 length equals 17 residues. Germline V gene lookup returns CDR1 LNHDA and CDR2 SQIVND (reference sequence). CDR3 amino acids: CASSIGTGALAKNIQYF. CDR3 nucleotides: TGTGCCAGTAGTATCGGGACAGGCGCCCTAGCCAAAAACATTCAGTACTTC.

The V call is TRBV5-1, the J call TRBJ2-7; 12 bases fit TRBD1. The CDR3 runs to 15 residues. V was clipped by 4 bases and J by 5 bases; unmatched bases: 7. Looked up from germline, CDR1 is SGHRS and CDR2 is YFSETQ. CDR3 residues: CASSTSGTGGDEQYF. CDR3 coding DNA: TGCGCCAGCAGCACTTCCGGGACAGGGGGCGACGAGCAGTACTTC.